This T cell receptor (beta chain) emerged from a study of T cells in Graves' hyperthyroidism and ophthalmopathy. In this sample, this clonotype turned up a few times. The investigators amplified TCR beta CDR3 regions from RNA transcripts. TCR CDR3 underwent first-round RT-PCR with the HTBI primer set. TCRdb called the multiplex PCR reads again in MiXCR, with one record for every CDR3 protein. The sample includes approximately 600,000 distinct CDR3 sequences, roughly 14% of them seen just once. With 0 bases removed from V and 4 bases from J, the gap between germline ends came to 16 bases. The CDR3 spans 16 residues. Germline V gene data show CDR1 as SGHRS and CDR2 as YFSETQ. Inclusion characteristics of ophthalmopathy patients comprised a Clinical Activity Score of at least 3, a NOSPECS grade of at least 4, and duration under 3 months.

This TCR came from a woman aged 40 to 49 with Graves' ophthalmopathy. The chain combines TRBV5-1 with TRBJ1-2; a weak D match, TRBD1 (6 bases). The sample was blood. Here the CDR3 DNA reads TGCGCCAGCAGCTTGGCCTGGGACACGGTCATCTATGGCTACACCTTC. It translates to CASSLAWDTVIYGYTF.